The clone carrying this T cell receptor (beta chain) was observed once. Only in-frame clones appear in the TCRdb table, and some are missing; sequencing was by immunoSEQ multiplex PCR. The sample holds 300,000 to 350,000 clones, roughly 87% seen once. CDR1 KGHSH and CDR2 LQKENI come from the germline V gene. Trimming removed 0 bases from V and 6 bases from J, with 10 bases in between. This CDR3 comprises 14 residues. The data belong to a study of blood T cell repertoires in COVID-19. V gene TRBV18 combines with J gene TRBJ2-3, with unresolved D. The specimen was PBMCs or T cells enriched from blood (not recorded which). The sequence was obtained from a woman aged 30 to 39 who had recovered from COVID-19. The CDR3 coding sequence is TGTGCCAGCTCACCACCGCCCCACTCCGATACGCAGTATTTT. Translation gives CASSPPPHSDTQYF.